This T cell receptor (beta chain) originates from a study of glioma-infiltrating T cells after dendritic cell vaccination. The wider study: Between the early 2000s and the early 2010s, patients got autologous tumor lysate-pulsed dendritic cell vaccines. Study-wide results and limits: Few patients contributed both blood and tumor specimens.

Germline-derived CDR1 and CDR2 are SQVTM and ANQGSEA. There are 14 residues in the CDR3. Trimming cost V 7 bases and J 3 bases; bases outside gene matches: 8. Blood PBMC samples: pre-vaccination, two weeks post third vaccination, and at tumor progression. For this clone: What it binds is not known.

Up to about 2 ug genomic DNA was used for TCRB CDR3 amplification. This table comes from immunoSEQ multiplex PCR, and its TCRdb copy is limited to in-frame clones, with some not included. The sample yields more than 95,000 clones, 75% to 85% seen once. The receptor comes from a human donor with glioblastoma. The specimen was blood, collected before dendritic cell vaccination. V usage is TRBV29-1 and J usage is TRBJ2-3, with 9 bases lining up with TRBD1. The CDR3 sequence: CSARGTGLTDTQYF. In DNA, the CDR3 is TGCAGCGCCAGAGGGACAGGGCTAACAGATACGCAGTATTTT.